This entry describes one TCR beta chain. This CDR3 contains 17 residues. Trimming took 5 bases from V and 3 from J, leaving 23 bases between them. Germline V gene data show CDR1 as LNHDA and CDR2 as SQIVND (reference sequence). This sample was included in a study of blood T cell repertoires in COVID-19. Study-wide context: Whether acute or convalescent, the COVID-19 samples came from the United States, Italy and Spain. PBMCs, B-cell-depleted T cells, or T cells provided the cDNA or gDNA that made up the material.

Original processing notes: The authors estimated nucleated cell counts from reference gene primer amplification. Assay used: immunoSEQ multiplex PCR; TCRdb lists only in-frame clones, some missing. For V, J and clone size, that table is used; D and trimming come from the DNA. The sample includes 200,000 to 250,000 clones, about 87% of them seen just once. The specimen sequenced was peripheral blood. V gene TRBV19 combines with J gene TRBJ2-7, with a tentative D call TRBD1 (6 bases). This receptor was taken from a man between 65 and 85 years old with acute or convalescent COVID-19. CDR3 amino acids: CASSRKWTDLRIYEQYF. In nucleotides, the CDR3 is TGTGCCAGTAGTCGGAAATGGACAGACCTCCGGATCTACGAGCAGTACTTC. Full variable domain (missing parts from reference TRBV19 and TRBJ2-7): DGGITQSPKYLFRKEGQNVTLSCEQNLNHDAMYWYRQDPGQGLRLIYYSQIVNDFQKGDIAEGYSVSREKKESFPLTVTSAQKNPTAFYLCASSRKWTDLRIYEQYFGPGTRLTVT.